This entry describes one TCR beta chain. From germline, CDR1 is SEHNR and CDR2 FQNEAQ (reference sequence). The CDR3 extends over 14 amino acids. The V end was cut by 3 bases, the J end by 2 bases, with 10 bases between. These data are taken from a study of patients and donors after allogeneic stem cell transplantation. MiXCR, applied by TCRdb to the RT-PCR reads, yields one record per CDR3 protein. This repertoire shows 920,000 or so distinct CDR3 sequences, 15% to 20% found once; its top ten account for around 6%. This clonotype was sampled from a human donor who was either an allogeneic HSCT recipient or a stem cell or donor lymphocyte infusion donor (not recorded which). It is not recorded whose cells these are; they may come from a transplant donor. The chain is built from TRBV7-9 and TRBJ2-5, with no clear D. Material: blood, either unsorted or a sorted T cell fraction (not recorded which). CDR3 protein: CASSFWRNQETQYF. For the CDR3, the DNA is TGTGCCAGCAGCTTCTGGCGGAATCAAGAGACCCAGTACTTC.